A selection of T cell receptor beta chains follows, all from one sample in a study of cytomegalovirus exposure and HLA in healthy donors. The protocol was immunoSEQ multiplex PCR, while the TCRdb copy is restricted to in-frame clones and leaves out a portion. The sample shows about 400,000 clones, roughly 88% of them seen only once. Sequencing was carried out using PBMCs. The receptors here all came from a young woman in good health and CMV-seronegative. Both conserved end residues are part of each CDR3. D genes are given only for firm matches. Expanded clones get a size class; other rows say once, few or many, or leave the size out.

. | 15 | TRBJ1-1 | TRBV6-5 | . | TGTGCCAGCAAAGGAGGGTACGGTGTGAACACTGAAGCTTTCTTT | CASKGGYGVNTEAFF
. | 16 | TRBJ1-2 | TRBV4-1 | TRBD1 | TGCGCCAGCAGCCAGACAGGGACAGCCTCGGGCTATGGCTACACCTTC | CASSQTGTASGYGYTF
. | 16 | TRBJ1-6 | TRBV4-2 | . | TGTGCCAGCAGCCAAGATTGGGTATCGGGGAATTCACCCCTCCACTTT | CASSQDWVSGNSPLHF
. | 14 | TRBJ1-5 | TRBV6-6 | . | TGTGCCAGCAGACCCGACAGGATCAATCAGCCCCAGCATTTT | CASRPDRINQPQHF
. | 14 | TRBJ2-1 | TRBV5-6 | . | TGTGCCAGCAGCTTTTGGCGGGATTACAATGAGCAGTTCTTC | CASSFWRDYNEQFF
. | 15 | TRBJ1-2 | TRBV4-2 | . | TGTGCCAGCAGCCCCCTAGCAGCCGCTAACTATGGCTACACCTTC | CASSPLAAANYGYTF
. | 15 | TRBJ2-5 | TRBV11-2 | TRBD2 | TGTGCCAGCAGCTTTAGCGGGAGGGTGGGGGAGACCCAGTACTTC | CASSFSGRVGETQYF
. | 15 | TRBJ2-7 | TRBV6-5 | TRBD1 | TGTGCCAGCAGTTACGGTGACACAGGGGCCTACGAGCAGTACTTC | CASSYGDTGAYEQYF
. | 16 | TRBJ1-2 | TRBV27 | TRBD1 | TGTGCCAGCAGTTTATCGGGCACAGGGGGTAACTATGGCTACACCTTC | CASSLSGTGGNYGYTF
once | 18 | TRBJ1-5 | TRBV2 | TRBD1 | TGTGCCAGCAGTGAAGGGGACAGGGGCTTTGATAGCAATCAGCCCCAGCATTTT | CASSEGDRGFDSNQPQHF
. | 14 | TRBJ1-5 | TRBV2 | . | TGTGCCAGCAGTGAAGGACAGCTCTCGGGGCCCCAGCATTTT | CASSEGQLSGPQHF
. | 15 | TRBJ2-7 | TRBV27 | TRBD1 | TGTGCCAGCAGTTCTTCAGGGGGCAGAGACCACGAGCAGTACTTC | CASSSSGGRDHEQYF